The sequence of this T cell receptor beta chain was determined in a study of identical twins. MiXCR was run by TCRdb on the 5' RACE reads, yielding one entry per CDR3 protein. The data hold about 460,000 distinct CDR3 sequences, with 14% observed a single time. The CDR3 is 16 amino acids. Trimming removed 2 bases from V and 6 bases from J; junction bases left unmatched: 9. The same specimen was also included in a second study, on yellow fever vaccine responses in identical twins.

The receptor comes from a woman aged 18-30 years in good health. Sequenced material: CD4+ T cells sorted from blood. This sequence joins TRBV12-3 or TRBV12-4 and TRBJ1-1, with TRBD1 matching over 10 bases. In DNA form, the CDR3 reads TGTGCCAGCAGTTTACTGACAGGGGGCAAAGGCTCTGAAGCTTTCTTT. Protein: CASSLLTGGKGSEAFF.